This T cell receptor beta chain was sequenced during a study of blood T cell repertoires in COVID-19. Overall study context: COVID-19 samples from acute and convalescent phases originated in the United States, Italy and Spain.

Measured with immunoSEQ multiplex PCR; TCRdb has only the in-frame clones, and not every one. The sample contains about 190,000 clones, around nine tenths of which appear only once. Germline V lookup: CDR1 SQVTM, CDR2 ANQGSEA. The CDR3 extends over 15 amino acids. Trimming left V 4 bases short and J 0 bases short, with 13 bases between. Sequencing was performed on peripheral blood. The source is a man between 18 and 29 years old with active or convalescent COVID-19. This chain joins TRBV29-1 and TRBJ2-1, with D possibly being TRBD2 (5 bases). In DNA, the CDR3 is TGCAGCGTTGCCGACTATACGAGCTCCTACAATGAGCAGTTCTTC. Residues: CSVADYTSSYNEQFF.